Detailed here is one T cell receptor (beta chain). The antigen it binds to is not known. Per-base quality was not reported, and no clone a single base away is much larger than it. Trimming takes 3 bases from V and 7 bases from J, and the germline ends sit 7 bases apart. The CDR3, from cysteine to phenylalanine, totals 12 residues. The kept DNA is CDR3 alone, 36 bases in frame from the first base. Looking up the germline V gene yields CDR1 KGHSH and CDR2 LQKENI. The data were obtained in a study of shared clonotypes between healthy human individuals (TCRdb year 2020). Notes on the research overall: A couple of women and a few men aged 18 to 49 years were included in the cohort. For each donor, CD4 naive and CD4 memory were each given three plates, CD8 naive was given two plates, and CD8 memory was given one plate. The study deeply sequenced blood TCR repertoires of about 5 healthy adults to estimate repertoire size and the extent of clonotype sharing between individuals. To increase sequencing depth and limit assay-specific biases, TCR repertoire library preparation and sequencing were carried out by different laboratories using diverse techniques. Leukapheresis yielded between about 0.9 and 8.9 billion PBMCs per donor.

Using the deep immunoSEQ assay, TCR CDR3 regions were amplified from genomic DNA by multiplex PCR. For each cell subset, the extracted genomic DNA was distributed evenly across all wells of several immunoSEQ 96-well plates, and each plate served as one replicate. For sorted subsets, 200 to 250 ng of genomic DNA, equivalent to around 29,000 T cell genomes, went into each replicate PCR. The purified libraries were quantified using a Qubit 3.0 fluorometer, sized with a Bioanalyzer 2100, and then quantified again using the KAPA Library Quantification kit. Every immunoSEQ 96-well plate was sequenced on a separate single-read 150-cycle Illumina NextSeq 550 flow cell. On the authors' methods: Because the immunoSEQ output included only junctional sequences and no quality scores, the filtering could not be the same as the filtering used for full-length reads. To assign V/J genes and CDR3, sequences were annotated using PyIR, a Python wrapper for IgBLAST v1.9, with IMGT germline references. Reads were removed for weak V/J assignments (E-value above 1e-6), missing CDR3, stop codons, out-of-frame junctions, or ambiguous translated residues. A V3J clonotype was defined by an identical inferred V gene, J gene, and CDR3 amino acid sequence. The percentage overlap between two repertoires was calculated by dividing the number of shared unique clonotypes by the size of the smaller repertoire. RTK rarefaction, the Chao1 estimator, and Recon v2.1 estimates of unobserved clonotypes were used to assess repertoire richness. Generation probabilities were computed with OLGA for all TCRbeta clonotypes obtained by the gDNA method from several donors. TCRdb holds this immuneACCESS table with in-frame rearrangements only. Some clones are missing; in checked studies, unresolved V genes explain under half, and the rest has no known cause. The DNA was the basis for D and trimming; V, J and clone size are from that table. Within this sample are about 2.4 million clones, with more than 80% of them counted one time only. The top ten clones comprise about 0.13% of the sample.

Broad study findings and their caveats: Rarefaction of sorted-subset datasets indicated incomplete sequencing despite the large sequencing depth. Higher generation probabilities were observed for clonotypes shared by all four sorted-subset donors than for non-shared clonotypes. Because the study included a small number of donors, the genetic and exposure-history diversity represented was limited. Naive subsets generally had larger estimated clonotype richness than memory subsets. Across a few donors, 5% to 6% of naive CD4, 3.5% of naive CD8, approximately 2.5% of memory CD4, and under 0.45% of memory CD8 clonotypes were shared. Pairwise subsampling indicated that sequencing depth was expected to affect the degree of clonotype sharing among donors. Sampling was restricted to blood, and TCR repertoires in tissues likely differ from the TCR repertoires found in blood.

The donors were healthy, HIV-negative adults who had no recently reported acute infections or vaccinations. Every donor was a Caucasian adult residing in Nashville, Tennessee, USA. Magnetic negative selection was used to enrich CD4+ T cells, after which naive cells were positively selected on CD45RA and the negative fraction became the memory subset. Blood was obtained by leukapheresis, after which PBMCs were separated by Ficoll-Histopaque density gradient centrifugation and cryopreserved in liquid nitrogen vapor phase. Analytical flow cytometry was used to check the purity and quantity of every magnetically sorted T cell population. From each sorted fraction, genomic DNA was isolated and quantified by UV absorbance on a Nanodrop 2000c.

Sequences were obtained from naive CD4+ T cells sorted from blood. What the cell subset or site label conveys for this sample: CD45RA+ positively selected. The TCR originated in a man between 18 and 35 years old in good health. In this chain, TRBV18 is recombined with TRBJ2-1, with no D gene named confidently. At the DNA level, the sequence is TGTGCCAGCTCACCCTTCCCTAATGAGCAGTTCTTC. It specifies CASSPFPNEQFF.